What follows describes a single T cell receptor (beta chain). Its antigen target is currently unknown. Given the absence of the conserved phenylalanine or tryptophan at the CDR3 end, a read error is likely. The limits of the CDR3 on the DNA are not certain, so only TCRdb's listed CDR3 is given. TCR beta repertoires were profiled from peripheral blood of over 10 young patients with multiple sclerosis to demonstrate the VDJtools post-analysis software. The patients with multiple sclerosis were children and adolescents between 6 and 15 years of age. This entry is derived from a study of post-analysis software for immune sequencing data (dated by TCRdb to between 2014 and 2016). Notes on the research overall: Recorded disease courses included relapsing-remitting, secondary progressive and progressive-relapsing multiple sclerosis, with some patients lacking subtype annotation. The multiple sclerosis patient repertoires were compared with 10 or so previously published healthy control repertoires from donors aged roughly 6 to 27 years. A subset of samples was prepared in parallel using single-end sample barcoding, then pooled and co-amplified after Illumina adapter ligation.

The CDR3 is 13 residues long, counting both termini. Based on the germline V gene, the CDR1 and CDR2 sequences are SQVTM and ANQGSEA. The research as a whole found: The control group was slightly older than the multiple sclerosis patient group. Strong co-clustering of samples prepared in the same batch was shown by direct clustering with F measure, prompting a batch-effect correction. Patients showed significantly higher frequencies than controls for a handful of TRBV segments, among them TRBV5-6, TRBV5-1 and TRBV20-1. Multiple sclerosis patients had significantly lower normalized Chao1 diversity than controls, a result that suggests substantial peripheral T-cell clonal expansion.

Library preparation was by PCR. The sample was run on an Illumina HiSeq 2500. To reduce PCR and sequencing biases, unique molecular identifiers were incorporated into the TCR beta cDNA libraries. Per 1 to 10 million input T cells, approximately 500,000 cDNA molecules were obtained, such that each molecule approximated one T cell. The patient libraries were prepared and sequenced with the same protocol used for the earlier healthy control dataset. Samples belonging to the same batch were prepared together, multiplexed and sequenced on a shared HiSeq lane. On the authors' methods: MIGEC handled the raw barcoded reads, throwing out single-read molecular identifier groups before consensus assembly and CDR3 extraction. Clonotype tables were post-analysed with VDJtools, normalizing diversity by down-sampling all datasets to the smallest sample size. In repertoire overlap clustering, CDR3 amino acid sequences, but not nucleotide sequences, were matched to correct batch-related cross-sample contamination. TCRdb reprocessed the public reads (quality trimming at Q25 with fastp, clone calling with MiXCR) and kept in-frame beta chains. Entries are consolidated by CDR3 protein sequence, retaining the most common genes and DNA. For this entry, the V and J calls and clone size follow TCRdb and not the study's own pipeline. The sample contains 550,000 to 700,000 distinct CDR3 sequences, roughly 40% of them found a single time. The top ten constitute approximately 1.7% of the sample.

In this chain, TRBV29-1 is recombined with TRBJ1-2. Sequencing used blood. This receptor was identified in a girl between 5 and 17 years old with multiple sclerosis. The CDR3 reads CSAVEGSNYGYTC.